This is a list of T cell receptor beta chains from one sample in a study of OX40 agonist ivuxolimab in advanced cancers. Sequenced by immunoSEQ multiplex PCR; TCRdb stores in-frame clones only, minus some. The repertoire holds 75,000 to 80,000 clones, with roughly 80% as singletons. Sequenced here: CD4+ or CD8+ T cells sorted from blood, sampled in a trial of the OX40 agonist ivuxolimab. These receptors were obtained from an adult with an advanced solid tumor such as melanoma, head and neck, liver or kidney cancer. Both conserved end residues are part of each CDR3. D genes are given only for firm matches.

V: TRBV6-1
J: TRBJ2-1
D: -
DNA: TGTGCCAGCAGTGAAATGTACAGTCTAGACTACAATGAGCAGTTCTTC
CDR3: CASSEMYSLDYNEQFF

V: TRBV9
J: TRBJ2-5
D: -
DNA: TGTGCCAGCAGCGTAGTCGAACAGGGACCCCAAGAGACCCAGTACTTC
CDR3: CASSVVEQGPQETQYF

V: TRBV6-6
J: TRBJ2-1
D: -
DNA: TGTGCCAGCAGTCCGCCGGGGTTGGGCGAGCAGTTCTTC
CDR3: CASSPPGLGEQFF

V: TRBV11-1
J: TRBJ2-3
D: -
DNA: TGTGCCAGCAGAGACGTCTACGTAGGGGTTACGCAGTATTTT
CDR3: CASRDVYVGVTQYF

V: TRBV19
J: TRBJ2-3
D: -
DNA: TGTGCCAGTAGTAAGTCAGGTAGTGATACGCAGTATTTT
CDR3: CASSKSGSDTQYF

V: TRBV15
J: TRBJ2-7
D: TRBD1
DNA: TGTGCCACCTCGGACAGGGCAAACTACGAGCAGTACTTC
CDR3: CATSDRANYEQYF

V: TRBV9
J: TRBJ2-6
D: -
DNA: TGTGCCAGCAGCGTAGCTTACAGGTACGGGGCCAACGTCCTGACTTTC
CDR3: CASSVAYRYGANVLTF

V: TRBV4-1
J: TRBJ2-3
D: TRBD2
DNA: TGCGCCAGCAGCCAAGATCGCGGGCCTAGCGGGGGTATAGGTACGCAGTATTTT
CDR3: CASSQDRGPSGGIGTQYF

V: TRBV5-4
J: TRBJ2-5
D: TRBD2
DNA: TGTGCCAGCAGCTTTCGGCTAGCGGGAGGAGAGACCCAGTACTTC
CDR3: CASSFRLAGGETQYF

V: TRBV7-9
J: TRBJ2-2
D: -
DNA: TGTGCCAGCAGCCCCTGGGGCCTCTCAGAGGGCGGGGAGCTGTTTTTT
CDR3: CASSPWGLSEGGELFF